The clone carrying this T cell receptor beta chain was found once. The data were taken from a study of control samples from healthy donors and cancer patients. Assay used: immunoSEQ multiplex PCR; TCRdb lists only in-frame clones, some missing. The sample includes over 150,000 clones, 94% of them seen just once. V dropped 1 base and J dropped 4 bases, with 7 bases sitting between them. The germline gives CDR1 LNHDA, CDR2 SQIVND (reference sequence). The CDR3 covers 14 residues. Input material: blood. This chain links TRBV19 with TRBJ2-2; D uncertain. The clonotype comes from a woman aged 18-29 years in good health. The DNA for the CDR3 is TGTGCCAGTAGTATAGTGGAGTTCACCGGGGAGCTGTTTTTT. Its protein product is CASSIVEFTGELFF.